This entry is about one T cell receptor beta chain. The antigen is not known. CDR1 and CDR2 (germline): SGDLS, YYNGEE. This CDR3 is 13 amino acids long. V lost 2 bases and J lost 7, with 9 bases in between. Ipilimumab-mediated CTLA-4 blockade plus focal radiation was given to patients having chemo-refractory metastatic non-small-cell lung cancer. TCRdb's table, derived via immunoSEQ multiplex PCR, lists solely in-frame clones and lacks some. The data hold some 67,000 clones, with around 77% observed a single time. This sample is drawn from a study of radiotherapy plus CTLA-4 blockade in lung cancer. Study-level points and caveats: Reportedly, early blood T cell clone dynamics best predicted response, with interferon-beta. Once radiotherapy plus ipilimumab had been given, TCR clones derived from tumor expanded in blood.

The J gene is TRBJ1-4, the V gene TRBV9; D gene ambiguous. This receptor was taken from a human donor with non-small cell lung cancer whose response to radiotherapy plus ipilimumab could not be evaluated. Some clones in this sample may be carry-over from other donors' samples. Here the sequenced sample was peripheral blood, taken from a patient treated with radiotherapy plus ipilimumab. The CDR3 sequence: CASSVGAGEKLFF. CDR3 in DNA: TGTGCCAGCAGCGTTGGCGCGGGTGAAAAACTGTTTTTT.